The 20 T cell receptor beta chains given below trace back to one sample, sequenced in a study of OX40 agonist ivuxolimab in advanced cancers. Sequencing used immunoSEQ multiplex PCR; TCRdb keeps in-frame clones, though not all of them. The sample consists of around 81,000 clones, 84% of them appearing once. This specimen was CD4+ or CD8+ T cells sorted from blood, taken in a trial of the OX40 agonist ivuxolimab. These receptors originate from an adult with an advanced solid tumor such as melanoma, head and neck, liver or kidney cancer.

The chain combines TRBV7-9 with TRBJ1-2, with a tentative D call TRBD1 (5 bases). This CDR3 is 12 amino acids long. The germline V and J ends were trimmed by 5 bases and 8 bases, with 12 bases remaining between them. Germline V gene sequence: CDR1 SEHNR, CDR2 FQNEAQ (reference sequence). The CDR3 reads CASSVGEGGYTF. The CDR3 DNA sequence: TGTGCCAGCAGCGTGGGGGAGGGGGGCTACACCTTC. Full variable domain (remainder filled in from reference TRBV7-9 and TRBJ1-2): DTGVSQNPRHKITKRGQNVTFRCDPISEHNRLYWYRQTLGQGPEFLTYFQNEAQLEKSRLLSDRFSAERPKGSFSTLEIQRTEQGDSAMYLCASSVGEGGYTFGSGTRLTVV.

As for this clone: At one end the junction does not follow the germline gene, possibly because of a read error. The rearrangement joins TRBV14 to TRBJ1-1; D is uncertain. CDR1 and CDR2 (germline): SGHDN, FVKESK. The length of the CDR3 is 13 residues. The CDR3 nucleotides are TGTGCCAGCAGCCAAGGGGTGAAAACTGAAGCTTTCTTT. Translated, it gives CASSQGVKTEAFF.

The V and J genes are TRBV4-2 and TRBJ2-5; D not resolved. This CDR3 is 11 amino acids long. Looked up from germline, CDR1 is LGHNA and CDR2 is YNFKEQ. V lost 5 bases and J 1 base, leaving 2 bases between the germline ends. This CDR3 is CASSFQETQYF. DNA for the CDR3: TGTGCCAGCAGCTTCCAAGAGACCCAGTACTTC.

This clone occurred once. V gene TRBV6-6 combines with J gene TRBJ1-6; D is ambiguous. V was trimmed by 4 bases and J by 3 bases, leaving 10 bases between them. Looked up from germline, CDR1 is MNHNY and CDR2 is SVGAGI (reference sequence). The CDR3 spans 15 residues. CDR3 coding DNA: TGTGCCAGCAGTTTCTTGAGATACTATAATTCACCCCTCCACTTT. It translates to CASSFLRYYNSPLHF.

The chain employs TRBV28 and TRBJ2-2; tentatively, D is TRBD2 (5 bases). CDR1 is MDHEN, CDR2 SYDVKM, per germline. The CDR3 is 15 residues long. With 7 bases removed from V and 1 base from J, the gap between germline ends came to 13 bases. CDR3 loop: CASTAARENTGELFF. CDR3 nucleotide sequence: TGTGCCAGCACCGCGGCCCGGGAGAACACCGGGGAGCTGTTTTTT.

The chain employs TRBV27 and TRBJ1-5; 9 positions match TRBD1. V was clipped by 6 bases and J by 3 bases; unmatched bases: 6. CDR1 is MNHEY and CDR2 is SMNVEV in the germline V gene (reference sequence). This CDR3 contains 15 residues. CDR3 region: CASRNTGGNNQPQHF. As DNA, the CDR3 is TGTGCCAGCAGAAACACAGGGGGCAACAATCAGCCCCAGCATTTT.

The genes are TRBV6-5 and TRBJ2-7; tentative D call: TRBD1 (5 bases). With 6 bases removed from V and 0 bases from J, the gap between germline ends came to 15 bases. From germline, CDR1 is MNHEY and CDR2 SVGAGI. The CDR3 contains 15 residues. In nucleotides, the CDR3 is TGTGCCAGCAGGACCTTGACAGAAAGCTCCTACGAGCAGTACTTC. This gives the protein CASRTLTESSYEQYF.

The rearrangement links TRBV2 to TRBJ2-1, with D possibly TRBD1 on 7 matching bases. Germline CDR1 and CDR2: SNHLY and FYNNEI. The CDR3 extends over 15 amino acids. Trimming shortened V by 5 bases and J by 0 bases, and 11 bases separated the two germline ends. Written as DNA, the CDR3 is TGTGCCAGCAGTCAGGGGGGAAGCTCCTACAATGAGCAGTTCTTC. This sequence encodes CASSQGGSSYNEQFF.

This chain connects TRBV6-5 to TRBJ2-1; D is uncertain. The V gene's germline CDR1 is MNHEY and CDR2 SVGAGI. This CDR3 is 13 amino acids long. The germline V and J ends were trimmed by 5 bases and 5 bases, with 10 bases remaining between them. The CDR3 nucleotides are TGTGCCAGCAGTGACGACTGGAACAATGAGCAGTTCTTC. This gives the protein CASSDDWNNEQFF.

The chain joins TRBV13 to TRBJ1-1; maybe TRBD1 (5 bases). The germline V gene encodes CDR1 PRHDT and CDR2 FYEKMQ (reference sequence). The CDR3 runs to 15 residues. The germline V and J ends were trimmed by 4 bases and 1 base, with 13 bases remaining between them. DNA for the CDR3: TGTGCCAGCAGCTGGGGACCAGGACAGAACACTGAAGCTTTCTTT. Translated, it gives CASSWGPGQNTEAFF. The variable domain in full, with the rest retrieved from reference TRBV13 and TRBJ1-1, is AAGVIQSPRHLIKEKRETATLKCYPIPRHDTVYWYQQGPGQDPQFLISFYEKMQSDKGSIPDRFSAQQFSDYHSELNMSSLELGDSALYFCASSWGPGQNTEAFFGQGTRLTVV.

The chain is built from TRBV27 and TRBJ1-5, with a tentative D call TRBD1 (5 bases). Germline V gives CDR1 MNHEY, CDR2 SMNVEV (reference sequence). Deletions cut 6 bases from V and 0 bases from J, with 12 bases between. This CDR3 is built from 15 residues. The CDR3 is CASSEYQGSNQPQHF. The CDR3 region has the DNA TGTGCCAGCAGCGAGTATCAGGGTAGCAATCAGCCCCAGCATTTT.

This clone appeared once. This chain connects TRBV7-2 to TRBJ1-1; TRBD1 is a possible D gene (5 bases). CDR3 size: 15 residues. V lost 1 base, J lost 3 bases, and 12 bases lay in between. Germline V lookup: CDR1 SGHTA, CDR2 FQGNSA. The CDR3 sequence is CASSLGGLRDTEAFF. The CDR3 DNA reads as TGTGCCAGCAGCTTAGGGGGGTTAAGAGACACTGAAGCTTTCTTT.

The chain uses TRBV28 and TRBJ2-7; possibly TRBD1 or TRBD2 for D (5 bases each). This CDR3 contains 15 residues. Deletions cut 7 bases from V and 12 bases from J, with 28 bases between. Germline CDR1 reads MDHEN; CDR2 reads SYDVKM. This chain's CDR3 is CASKDSQGHLREGYF. The CDR3 DNA reads TGTGCCAGCAAGGACTCCCAGGGTCACCTACGAGAGGGGTACTTC.

This CDR3 reads CASSRSYEQYF. DNA of the CDR3: TGTGCCAGCAGTCGATCCTACGAGCAGTACTTC. The V call is TRBV2, the J call TRBJ2-7; D unresolved. Deletions cut 5 bases from V and 1 base from J, with 3 bases between. Germline values: CDR1 SNHLY, CDR2 FYNNEI. There are 11 residues in the CDR3.

The genes are TRBV4-1 and TRBJ2-1, with 15 nucleotides matching TRBD2. Germline trimming cut 2 bases from V and 0 bases from J; bases unmatched to any gene: 5. Germline V gene lookup returns CDR1 MGHRA and CDR2 YSYEKL. This CDR3 spans 19 amino acids. The CDR3 DNA follows: TGCGCCAGCAGCCAATTGGGACTAGCGGGGGGTAGCTCCTACAATGAGCAGTTCTTC. It translates to CASSQLGLAGGSSYNEQFF.

This CDR3 is CASSLSTTGSETQYF. The CDR3 DNA follows: TGTGCCAGCAGTTTATCGACGACGGGTTCTGAGACCCAGTACTTC. V is TRBV27 and J is TRBJ2-5; D gene uncertain. CDR3 size: 15 residues. From germline, CDR1 is MNHEY and CDR2 SMNVEV (reference sequence). Trimming shortened V by 0 bases and J by 5 bases, and 13 bases separated the two germline ends.

The chain employs TRBV15 and TRBJ2-2; TRBD2 agrees at 8 bases. CDR1 and CDR2 from the germline V gene are LNHNV and YYDKDF (reference sequence). After removal of 0 bases from V and 5 bases from J, the junction contained 8 bases not matched to a gene. The CDR3 loop spans 17 amino acids. The CDR3 is CATSRDRGAGVTGELFF. CDR3 sequence (DNA): TGTGCCACCAGCAGAGATCGGGGAGCGGGAGTGACCGGGGAGCTGTTTTTT.

The V and J genes are TRBV6-5 and TRBJ1-3, with D uncertain. V was cut by 0 bases and J by 0 bases, with 6 bases left in between. The V gene's germline CDR1 is MNHEY and CDR2 SVGAGI. The CDR3 is 15 amino acids. CDR3 in DNA: TGTGCCAGCAGTTACTCGAGTGTCTCTGGAAACACCATATATTTT. Its translation: CASSYSSVSGNTIYF.

The V and J genes are TRBV18 and TRBJ2-5; D remains ambiguous. From germline, CDR1 is KGHSH and CDR2 LQKENI. This CDR3 region has 14 residues. The germline V and J ends were trimmed by 3 bases and 4 bases, with 12 bases remaining between them. The DNA of the CDR3 is TGTGCCAGCTCACCCCAGGTGGGCGCAGAGACCCAGTACTTC. It codes for CASSPQVGAETQYF.

The chain uses TRBV27 and TRBJ2-1, with a weak D call TRBD2 (6 bases). CDR1 and CDR2 (germline): MNHEY, SMNVEV (reference sequence). Trimming shortened V by 4 bases and J by 4 bases, and 8 bases separated the two germline ends. This CDR3 spans 13 amino acids. The CDR3 loop reads CASSWGEYNEQFF. The DNA of the CDR3 is TGTGCCAGCAGTTGGGGGGAATACAATGAGCAGTTCTTC.